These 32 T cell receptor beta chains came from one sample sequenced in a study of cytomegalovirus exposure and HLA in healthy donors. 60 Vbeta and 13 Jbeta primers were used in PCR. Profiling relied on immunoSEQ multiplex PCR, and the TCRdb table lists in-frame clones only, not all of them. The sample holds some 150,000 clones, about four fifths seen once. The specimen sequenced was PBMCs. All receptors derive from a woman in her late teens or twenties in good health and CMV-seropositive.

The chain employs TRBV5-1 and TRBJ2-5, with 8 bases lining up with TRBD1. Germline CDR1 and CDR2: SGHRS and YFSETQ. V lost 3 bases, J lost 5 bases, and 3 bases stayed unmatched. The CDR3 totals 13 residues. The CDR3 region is CASSSDRDETQYF. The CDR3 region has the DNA TGCGCCAGCAGCTCGGACAGGGACGAGACCCAGTACTTC. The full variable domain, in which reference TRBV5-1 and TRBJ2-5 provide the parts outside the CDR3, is KAGVTQTPRYLIKTRGQQVTLSCSPISGHRSVSWYQQTPGQGLQFLFEYFSETQRNKGNFPGRFSGRQFSNSRSEMNVSTLELGDSALYLCASSSDRDETQYFGPGTRLLVL.

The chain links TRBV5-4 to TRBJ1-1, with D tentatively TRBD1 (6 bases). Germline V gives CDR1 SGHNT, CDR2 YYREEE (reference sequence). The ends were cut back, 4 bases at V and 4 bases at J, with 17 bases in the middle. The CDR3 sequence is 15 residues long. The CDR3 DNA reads TGTGCCAGCAGCCAACAGGGCGCCATGACCACTGAAGCTTTCTTT. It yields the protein CASSQQGAMTTEAFF. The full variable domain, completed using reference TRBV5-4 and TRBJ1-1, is ETGVTQSPTHLIKTRGQQVTLRCSSQSGHNTVSWYQQALGQGPQFIFQYYREEENGRGNFPPRFSGLQFPNYSSELNVNALELDDSALYLCASSQQGAMTTEAFFGQGTRLTVV.

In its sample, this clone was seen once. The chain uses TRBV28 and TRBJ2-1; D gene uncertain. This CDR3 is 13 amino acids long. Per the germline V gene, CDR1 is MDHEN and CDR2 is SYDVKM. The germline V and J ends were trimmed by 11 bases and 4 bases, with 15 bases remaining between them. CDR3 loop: CASHQARYNEQFF. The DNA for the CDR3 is TGTGCCTCCCATCAGGCGCGATACAATGAGCAGTTCTTC.

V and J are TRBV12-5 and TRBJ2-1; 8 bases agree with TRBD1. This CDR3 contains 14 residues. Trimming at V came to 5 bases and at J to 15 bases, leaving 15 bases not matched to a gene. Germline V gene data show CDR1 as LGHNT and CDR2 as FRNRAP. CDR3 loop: CASGPPSGGNKLFF. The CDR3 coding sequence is TGTGCTAGTGGTCCGCCCTCAGGGGGCAATAAACTGTTCTTC.

The CDR3 DNA follows: TGTGCCAGCTCACTACCACTAGCGGGGGCCGCTCCCGCCAAAAACATTCAGTACTTC. This encodes CASSLPLAGAAPAKNIQYF. This chain uses TRBV18 with TRBJ2-4, with 11 bases lining up with TRBD2. Trimming at V came to 4 bases and at J to 1 base, leaving 12 bases not matched to a gene. The CDR3 spans 19 residues. Germline V gene sequence: CDR1 KGHSH, CDR2 LQKENI.

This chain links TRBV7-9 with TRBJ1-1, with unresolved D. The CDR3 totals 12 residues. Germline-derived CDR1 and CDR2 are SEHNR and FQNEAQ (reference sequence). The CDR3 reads CANGEGNTEAFF. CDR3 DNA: TGTGCAAATGGAGAGGGGAACACTGAAGCTTTCTTT.

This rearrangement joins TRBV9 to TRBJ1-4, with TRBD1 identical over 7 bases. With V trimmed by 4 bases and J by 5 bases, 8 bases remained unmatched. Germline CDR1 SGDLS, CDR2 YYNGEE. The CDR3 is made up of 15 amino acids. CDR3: CASSPKGQNNEKLFF. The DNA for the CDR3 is TGTGCCAGCAGCCCCAAGGGACAGAACAATGAAAAACTGTTTTTT.

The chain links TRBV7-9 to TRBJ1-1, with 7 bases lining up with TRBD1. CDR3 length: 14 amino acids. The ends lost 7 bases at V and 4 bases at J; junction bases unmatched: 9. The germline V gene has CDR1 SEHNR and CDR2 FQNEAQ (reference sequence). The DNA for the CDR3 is TGTGCCAGCACCAGGGAGACAGGGCCCACTGAAGCTTTCTTT. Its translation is CASTRETGPTEAFF.

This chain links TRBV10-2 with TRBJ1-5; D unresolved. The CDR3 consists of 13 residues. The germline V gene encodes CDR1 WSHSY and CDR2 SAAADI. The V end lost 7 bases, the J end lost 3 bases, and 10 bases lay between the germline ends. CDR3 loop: CASTLGDNQPQHF. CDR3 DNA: TGCGCCAGCACCCTGGGAGACAATCAGCCCCAGCATTTT.

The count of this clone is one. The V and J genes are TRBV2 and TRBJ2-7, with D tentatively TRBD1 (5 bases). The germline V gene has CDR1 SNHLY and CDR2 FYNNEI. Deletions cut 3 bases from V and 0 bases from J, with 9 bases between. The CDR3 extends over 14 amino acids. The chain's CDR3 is CASSDLTVSYEQYF. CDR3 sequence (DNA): TGTGCCAGCAGTGACTTGACAGTCTCCTACGAGCAGTACTTC.

The CDR3 DNA is TGCGCCAGCAGGGGCCCGGGATCCAGGACTGAAGCTTTCTTT. It specifies CASRGPGSRTEAFF. The chain carries TRBV10-2 and TRBJ1-1; D not certain. Germline V gene sequence: CDR1 WSHSY, CDR2 SAAADI. The CDR3 runs to 14 residues. V gave up 6 bases and J gave up 5 bases, with 16 bases separating them.

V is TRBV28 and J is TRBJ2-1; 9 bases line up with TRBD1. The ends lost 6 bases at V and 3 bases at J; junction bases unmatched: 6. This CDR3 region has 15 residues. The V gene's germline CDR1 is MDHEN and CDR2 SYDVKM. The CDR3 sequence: CASSPGTGNYNEQFF. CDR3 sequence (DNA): TGTGCCAGCAGCCCGGGGACAGGGAACTACAATGAGCAGTTCTTC.

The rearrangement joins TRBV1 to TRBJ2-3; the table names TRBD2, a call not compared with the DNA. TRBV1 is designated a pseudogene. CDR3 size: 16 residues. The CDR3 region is CTSSRGLAGGRDTQYF. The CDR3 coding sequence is TGCACCAGCAGCCGGGGACTAGCGGGTGGGCGAGATACGCAGTATTTT.

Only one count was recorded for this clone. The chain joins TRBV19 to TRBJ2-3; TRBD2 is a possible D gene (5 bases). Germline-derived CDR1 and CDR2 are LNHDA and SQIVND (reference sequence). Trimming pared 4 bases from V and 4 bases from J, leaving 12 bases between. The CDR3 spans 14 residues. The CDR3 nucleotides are TGTGCCAGTAGTACTCCCGCTAGCCCAGATACGCAGTATTTT. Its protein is CASSTPASPDTQYF. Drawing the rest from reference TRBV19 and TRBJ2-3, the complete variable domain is DGGITQSPKYLFRKEGQNVTLSCEQNLNHDAMYWYRQDPGQGLRLIYYSQIVNDFQKGDIAEGYSVSREKKESFPLTVTSAQKNPTAFYLCASSTPASPDTQYFGPGTRLTVL.

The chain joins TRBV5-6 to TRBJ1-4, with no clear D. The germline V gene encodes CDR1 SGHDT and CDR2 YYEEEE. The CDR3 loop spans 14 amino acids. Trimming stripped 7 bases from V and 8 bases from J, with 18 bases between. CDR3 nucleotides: TGTGCCAGCCAACATTCCCCTTCCAGGGAAAAACTGTTTTTT. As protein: CASQHSPSREKLFF. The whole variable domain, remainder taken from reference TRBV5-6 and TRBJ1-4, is DAGVTQSPTHLIKTRGQQVTLRCSPKSGHDTVSWYQQALGQGPQFIFQYYEEEERQRGNFPDRFSGHQFPNYSSELNVNALLLGDSALYLCASQHSPSREKLFFGSGTQLSVL.

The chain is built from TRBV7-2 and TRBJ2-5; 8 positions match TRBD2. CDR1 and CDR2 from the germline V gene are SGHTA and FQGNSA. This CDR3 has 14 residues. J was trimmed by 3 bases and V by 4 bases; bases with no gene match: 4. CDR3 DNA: TGTGCCAGCAGCTCGCGGACTAGCAAAGAGACCCAGTACTTC. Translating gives CASSSRTSKETQYF.

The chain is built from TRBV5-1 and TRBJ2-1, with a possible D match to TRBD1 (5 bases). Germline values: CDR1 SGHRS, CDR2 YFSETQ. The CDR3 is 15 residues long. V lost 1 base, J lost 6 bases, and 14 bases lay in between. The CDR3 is CASSLFDRGSNEQFF. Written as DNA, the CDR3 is TGCGCCAGCAGCTTGTTCGATAGGGGCTCCAATGAGCAGTTCTTC.

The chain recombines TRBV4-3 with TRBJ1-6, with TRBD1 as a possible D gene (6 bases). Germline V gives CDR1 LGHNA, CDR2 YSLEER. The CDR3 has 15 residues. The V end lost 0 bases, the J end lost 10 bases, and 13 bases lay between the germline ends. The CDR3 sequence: CASSQETGSSSPLHF. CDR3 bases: TGCGCCAGCAGCCAAGAGACAGGAAGCTCCTCACCCCTCCACTTT.

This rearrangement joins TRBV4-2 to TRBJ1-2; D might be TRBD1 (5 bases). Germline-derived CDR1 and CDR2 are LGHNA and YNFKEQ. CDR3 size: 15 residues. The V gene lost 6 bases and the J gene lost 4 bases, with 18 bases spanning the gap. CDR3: CASRQTIQDPYGYTF. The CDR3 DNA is TGTGCCAGCAGGCAGACGATACAGGACCCCTATGGCTACACCTTC.

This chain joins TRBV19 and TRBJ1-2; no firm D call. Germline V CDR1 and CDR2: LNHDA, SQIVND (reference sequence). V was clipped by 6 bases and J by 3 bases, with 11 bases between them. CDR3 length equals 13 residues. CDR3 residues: CASREAEHYGYTF. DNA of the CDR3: TGTGCCAGTAGGGAGGCAGAACACTATGGCTACACCTTC.

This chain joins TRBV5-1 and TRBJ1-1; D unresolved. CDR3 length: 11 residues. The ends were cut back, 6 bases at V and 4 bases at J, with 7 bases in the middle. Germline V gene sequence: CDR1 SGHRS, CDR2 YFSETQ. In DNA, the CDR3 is TGCGCCAGCACCCTCGGCACTGAAGCTTTCTTT. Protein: CASTLGTEAFF.

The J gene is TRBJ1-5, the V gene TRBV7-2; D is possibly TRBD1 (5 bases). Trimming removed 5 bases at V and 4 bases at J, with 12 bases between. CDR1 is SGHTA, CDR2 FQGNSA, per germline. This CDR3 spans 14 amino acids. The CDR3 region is CASSPGLTNQPQHF. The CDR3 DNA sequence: TGTGCCAGCAGCCCGGGACTTACGAATCAGCCCCAGCATTTT. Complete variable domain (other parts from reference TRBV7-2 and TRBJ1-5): GAGVSQSPSNKVTEKGKDVELRCDPISGHTALYWYRQSLGQGLEFLIYFQGNSAPDKSGLPSDRFSAERTGGSVSTLTIQRTQQEDSAVYLCASSPGLTNQPQHFGDGTRLSIL.

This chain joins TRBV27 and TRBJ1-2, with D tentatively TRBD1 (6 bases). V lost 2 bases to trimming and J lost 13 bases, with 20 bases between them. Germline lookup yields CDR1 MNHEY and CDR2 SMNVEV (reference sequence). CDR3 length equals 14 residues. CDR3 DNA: TGTGCCAGCAGTTTAAACCCAGGGGCCGGTCCCGGCACCTTC. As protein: CASSLNPGAGPGTF.

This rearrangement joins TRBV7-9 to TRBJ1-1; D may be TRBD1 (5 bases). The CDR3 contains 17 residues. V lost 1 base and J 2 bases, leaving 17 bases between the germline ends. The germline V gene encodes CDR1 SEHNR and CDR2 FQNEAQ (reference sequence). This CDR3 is CASSLGNLGGLNTEAFF. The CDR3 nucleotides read TGTGCCAGCAGCTTAGGGAACTTGGGGGGACTTAACACTGAAGCTTTCTTT.

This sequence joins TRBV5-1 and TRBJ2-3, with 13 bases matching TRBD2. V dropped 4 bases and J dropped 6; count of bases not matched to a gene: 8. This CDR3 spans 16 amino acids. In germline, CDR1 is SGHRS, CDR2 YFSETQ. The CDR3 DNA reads TGCGCCAGCAGCGCCACTAGCGGGGGGGAGGTGGATACGCAGTATTTT. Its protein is CASSATSGGEVDTQYF.

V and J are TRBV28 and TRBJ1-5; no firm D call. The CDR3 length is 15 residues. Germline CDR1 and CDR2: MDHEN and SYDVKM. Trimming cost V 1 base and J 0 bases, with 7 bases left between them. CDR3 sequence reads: CASSLFGNSNQPQHF. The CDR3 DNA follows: TGTGCCAGCAGTTTATTCGGTAATAGCAATCAGCCCCAGCATTTT. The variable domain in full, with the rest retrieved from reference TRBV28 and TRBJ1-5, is DVKVTQSSRYLVKRTGEKVFLECVQDMDHENMFWYRQDPGLGLRLIYFSYDVKMKEKGDIPEGYSVSREKKERFSLILESASTNQTSMYLCASSLFGNSNQPQHFGDGTRLSIL.

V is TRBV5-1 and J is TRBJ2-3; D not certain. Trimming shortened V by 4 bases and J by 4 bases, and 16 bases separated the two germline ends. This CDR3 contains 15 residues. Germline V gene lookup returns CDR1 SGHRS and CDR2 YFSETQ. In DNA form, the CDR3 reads TGCGCCAGCAGCCTGCGACAATTTTCATCAGATACGCAGTATTTT. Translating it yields CASSLRQFSSDTQYF.

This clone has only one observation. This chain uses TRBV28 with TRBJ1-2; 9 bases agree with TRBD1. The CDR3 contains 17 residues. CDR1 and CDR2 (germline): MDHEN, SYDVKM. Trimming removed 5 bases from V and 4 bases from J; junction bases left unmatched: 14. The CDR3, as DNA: TGTGCCAGCAGTGGAGCCGGGACAGGGAAGTTGTCCTATGGCTACACCTTC. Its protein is CASSGAGTGKLSYGYTF.

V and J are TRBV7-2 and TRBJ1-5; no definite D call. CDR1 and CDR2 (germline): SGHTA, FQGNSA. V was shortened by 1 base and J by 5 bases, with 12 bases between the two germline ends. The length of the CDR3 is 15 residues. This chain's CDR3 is CASSLGSRFHQPQHF. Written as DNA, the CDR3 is TGTGCCAGCAGCTTAGGAAGCAGGTTTCATCAGCCCCAGCATTTT.

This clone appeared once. The chain's CDR3 is CASSLPTSGGTGELFF. The CDR3 coding sequence is TGTGCCAGCAGCTTACCGACTAGCGGGGGCACCGGGGAGCTGTTTTTT. V and J are TRBV7-9 and TRBJ2-2; the match to TRBD2 covers 12 bases. J gave up 4 bases and V 2 bases, and 2 bases lay outside the gene matches. This CDR3 is built from 16 residues. Germline CDR1 reads SEHNR; CDR2 reads FQNEAQ (reference sequence).

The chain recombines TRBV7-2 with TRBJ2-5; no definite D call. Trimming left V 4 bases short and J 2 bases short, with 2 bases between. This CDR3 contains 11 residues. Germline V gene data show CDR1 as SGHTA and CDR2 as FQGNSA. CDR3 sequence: CASSSQETQYF. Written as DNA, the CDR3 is TGTGCCAGCAGCTCACAAGAGACCCAGTACTTC.

The CDR3 DNA follows: TGTGCCAGCTCGTCCGGGACTACTAACACCGGGGAGCTGTTTTTT. It encodes CASSSGTTNTGELFF. The chain links TRBV18 to TRBJ2-2, with 7 bases matching TRBD2. CDR3 length: 15 residues. Germline CDR1 reads KGHSH; CDR2 reads LQKENI. V lost 6 bases and J lost 2; bases outside the gene matches: 6.